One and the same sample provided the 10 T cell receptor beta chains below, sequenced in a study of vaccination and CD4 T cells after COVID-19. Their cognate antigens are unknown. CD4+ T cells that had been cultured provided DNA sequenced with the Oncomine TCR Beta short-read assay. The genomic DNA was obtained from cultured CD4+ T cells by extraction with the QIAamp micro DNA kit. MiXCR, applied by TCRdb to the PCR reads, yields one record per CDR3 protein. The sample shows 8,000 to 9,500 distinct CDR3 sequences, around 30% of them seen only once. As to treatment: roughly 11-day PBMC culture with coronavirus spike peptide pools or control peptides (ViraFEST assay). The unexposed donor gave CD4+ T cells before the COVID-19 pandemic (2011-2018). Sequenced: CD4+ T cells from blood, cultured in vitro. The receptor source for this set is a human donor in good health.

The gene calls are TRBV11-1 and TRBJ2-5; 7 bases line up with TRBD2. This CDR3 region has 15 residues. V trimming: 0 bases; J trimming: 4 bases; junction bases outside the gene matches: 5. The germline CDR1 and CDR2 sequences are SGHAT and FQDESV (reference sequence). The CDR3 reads CASSLAPAGVETQYF. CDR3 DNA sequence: TGTGCCAGCAGCTTAGCTCCTGCGGGAGTAGAGACCCAGTACTTC.

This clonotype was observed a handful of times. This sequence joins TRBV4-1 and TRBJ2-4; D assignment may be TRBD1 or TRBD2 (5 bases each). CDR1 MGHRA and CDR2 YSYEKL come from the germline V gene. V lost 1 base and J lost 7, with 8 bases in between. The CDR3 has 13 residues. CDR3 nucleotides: TGCGCCAGCAGCCAAGGGGACGTGAACATTCAGTACTTC. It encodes CASSQGDVNIQYF.

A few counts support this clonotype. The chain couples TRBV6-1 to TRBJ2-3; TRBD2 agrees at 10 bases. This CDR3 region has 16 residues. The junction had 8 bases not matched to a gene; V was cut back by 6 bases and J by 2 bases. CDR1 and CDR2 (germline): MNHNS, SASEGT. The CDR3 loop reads CASRGTGLADTDTQYF. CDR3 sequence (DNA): TGTGCCAGCAGGGGAACCGGACTAGCGGACACAGATACGCAGTATTTT.

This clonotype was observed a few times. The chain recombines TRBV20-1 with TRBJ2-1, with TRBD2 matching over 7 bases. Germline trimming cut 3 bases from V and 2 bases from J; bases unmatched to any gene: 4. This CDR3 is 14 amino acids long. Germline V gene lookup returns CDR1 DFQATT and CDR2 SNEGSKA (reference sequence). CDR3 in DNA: TGCAGTGCTAGTTTCCGGGAGGCCTACAATGAGCAGTTCTTC. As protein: CSASFREAYNEQFF.

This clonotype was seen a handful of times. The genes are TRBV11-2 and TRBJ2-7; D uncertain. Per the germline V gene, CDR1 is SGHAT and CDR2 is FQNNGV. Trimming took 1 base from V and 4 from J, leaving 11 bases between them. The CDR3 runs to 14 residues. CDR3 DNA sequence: TGTGCCAGCAGCTTAGTTGGCAGACGGTACGAGCAGTACTTC. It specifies CASSLVGRRYEQYF. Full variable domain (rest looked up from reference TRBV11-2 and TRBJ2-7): EAGVAQSPRYKIIEKRQSVAFWCNPISGHATLYWYQQILGQGPKLLIQFQNNGVVDDSQLPKDRFSAERLKGVDSTLKIQPAKLEDSAVYLCASSLVGRRYEQYFGPGTRLTVT.

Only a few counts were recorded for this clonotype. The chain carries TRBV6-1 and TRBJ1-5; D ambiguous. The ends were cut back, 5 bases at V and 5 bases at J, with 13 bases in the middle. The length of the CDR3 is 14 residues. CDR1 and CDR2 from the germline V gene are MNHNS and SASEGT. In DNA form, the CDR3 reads TGTGCCAGCAGTCCCTCGGTCCGATATCAGCCCCAGCATTTT. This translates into CASSPSVRYQPQHF.

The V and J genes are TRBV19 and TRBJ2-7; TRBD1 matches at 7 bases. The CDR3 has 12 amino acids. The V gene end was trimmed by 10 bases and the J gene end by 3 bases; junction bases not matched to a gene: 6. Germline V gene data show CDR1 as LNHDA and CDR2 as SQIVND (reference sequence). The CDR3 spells CATTDRDYEQYF. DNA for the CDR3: TGTGCCACCACCGACAGGGACTACGAGCAGTACTTC.

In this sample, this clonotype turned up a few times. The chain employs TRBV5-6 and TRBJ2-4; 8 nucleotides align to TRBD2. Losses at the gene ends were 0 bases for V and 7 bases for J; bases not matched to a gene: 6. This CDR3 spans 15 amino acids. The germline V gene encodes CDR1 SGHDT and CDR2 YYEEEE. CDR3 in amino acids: CASSLAGAGANIQYF. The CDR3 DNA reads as TGTGCCAGCAGCTTGGCCGGAGCGGGAGCCAACATTCAGTACTTC.

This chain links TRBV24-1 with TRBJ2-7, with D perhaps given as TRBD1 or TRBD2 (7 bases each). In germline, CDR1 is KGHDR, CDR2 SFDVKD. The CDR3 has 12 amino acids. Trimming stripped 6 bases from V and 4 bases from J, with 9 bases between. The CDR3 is CATSQGGYEQYF. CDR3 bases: TGTGCCACCAGTCAGGGGGGGTACGAGCAGTACTTC.

The CDR3 region is CASTDRDITGELFF. CDR3 sequence (DNA): TGTGCCAGCACCGACAGGGATATCACCGGGGAGCTGTTTTTT. This chain connects TRBV21-1 to TRBJ2-2; the table assigns TRBD1, which was not confirmed against the DNA. TRBV21-1 counts as a pseudogene. CDR3 length: 14 residues.